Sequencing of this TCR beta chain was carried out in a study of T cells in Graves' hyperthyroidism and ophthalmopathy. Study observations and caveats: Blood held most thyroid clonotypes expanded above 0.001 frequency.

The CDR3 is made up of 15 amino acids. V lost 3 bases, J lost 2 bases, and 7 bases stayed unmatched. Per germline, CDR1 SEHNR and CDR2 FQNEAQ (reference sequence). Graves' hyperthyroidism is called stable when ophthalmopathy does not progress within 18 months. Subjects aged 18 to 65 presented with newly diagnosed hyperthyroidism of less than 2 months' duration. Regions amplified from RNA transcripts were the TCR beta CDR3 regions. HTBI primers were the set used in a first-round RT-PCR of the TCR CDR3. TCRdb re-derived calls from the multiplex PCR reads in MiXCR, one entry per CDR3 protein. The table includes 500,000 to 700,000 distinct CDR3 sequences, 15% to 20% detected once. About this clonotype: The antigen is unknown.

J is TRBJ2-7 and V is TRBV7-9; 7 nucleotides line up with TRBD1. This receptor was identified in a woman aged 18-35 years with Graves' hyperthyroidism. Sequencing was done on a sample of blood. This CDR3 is CASSFGQDITYEQYF. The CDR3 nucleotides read TGTGCCAGCAGCTTCGGACAGGATATCACCTACGAGCAGTACTTC.